What follows are 30 T cell receptor beta chains derived from one specimen sequenced in a study of blood T cell repertoires in COVID-19 (TCRdb year 2020). Receptors were amplified or captured by the immunoSEQ multiplex PCR assay. In TCRdb, the immuneACCESS table is reduced to in-frame sequences with V and J assigned. These tables do not hold every clone; where another copy was compared, an unresolved V gene accounts for under half, and the others remain unexplained. This sample lists more than 95,000 clones; about three quarters were detected once. Approximately 19% of the sample goes to the ten largest clones. Sequenced input: peripheral blood. The receptors were sampled from a woman between 65 and 79 years old with acute or convalescent COVID-19.

This chain uses TRBV5-5 with TRBJ1-2, with D possibly being TRBD1 (5 bases). The CDR3 consists of 15 residues. V was clipped by 0 bases and J by 5 bases, with 14 bases between them. Germline V gives CDR1 SGHKS, CDR2 YYEKEE (reference sequence). The CDR3 loop is CASSLGFAEGYGYTF. The CDR3 DNA sequence: TGTGCCAGCAGCTTGGGGTTCGCGGAGGGGTATGGCTACACCTTC.

The genes are TRBV18 and TRBJ2-5, with 10 bases matching TRBD1. The J segment lost 4 bases and the V segment lost 3 bases, leaving 5 bases of the junction unmatched. The CDR3 contains 15 residues. From germline, CDR1 is KGHSH and CDR2 LQKENI. For the CDR3, the DNA is TGTGCCAGCTCACCCGGGACAGGGGCCGGAGAGACCCAGTACTTC. Residues: CASSPGTGAGETQYF.

The J gene is TRBJ1-2, the V gene TRBV5-6; 9 bases are shared with TRBD1. This CDR3 is built from 15 residues. The J segment lost 4 bases and the V segment lost 1 base, leaving 5 bases of the junction unmatched. Germline V CDR1 and CDR2: SGHDT, YYEEEE. CDR3 bases: TGTGCCAGCAGCTTGACAGGGGGCGACGTCTATGGCTACACCTTC. This codes for CASSLTGGDVYGYTF. The full variable domain, its missing parts supplied by reference TRBV5-6 and TRBJ1-2, is DAGVTQSPTHLIKTRGQQVTLRCSPKSGHDTVSWYQQALGQGPQFIFQYYEEEERQRGNFPDRFSGHQFPNYSSELNVNALLLGDSALYLCASSLTGGDVYGYTFGSGTRLTVV.

This chain uses TRBV28 with TRBJ1-6, with 8 bases identical to TRBD1. V lost 3 bases to trimming and J lost 7 bases; unmatched junction nucleotides: 5. In germline, CDR1 is MDHEN, CDR2 SYDVKM. The CDR3 is made up of 15 amino acids. The CDR3 spells CASSLQGAYNSPLHF. In DNA, the CDR3 is TGTGCCAGCAGTTTGCAGGGGGCTTACAATTCACCCCTCCACTTT.

This clone was seen a few times. The chain has TRBV27 and TRBJ2-7; D may be TRBD2 (5 bases). Trimming removed 7 bases at V and 7 bases at J, with 26 bases between. This CDR3 comprises 16 residues. Germline CDR1 and CDR2: MNHEY and SMNVEV (reference sequence). The CDR3 nucleotides read TGTGCCAGCAACGAGGGCCGGTTGGGATATGGAGAGGAGCAGTACTTC. Its protein is CASNEGRLGYGEEQYF.

V gene TRBV28 combines with J gene TRBJ2-3, with D possibly matching TRBD2 (7 bases). The CDR3 runs 15 residues. Trimming cost V 5 bases and J 3 bases, with 15 bases left between them. Germline V gives CDR1 MDHEN, CDR2 SYDVKM. CDR3 sequence: CASSRGGVRTDTQYF. CDR3 nucleotides: TGTGCCAGCAGTAGAGGGGGGGTAAGAACAGATACGCAGTATTTT.

This chain connects TRBV9 to TRBJ1-3; 7 bases fit TRBD1. The J segment lost 0 bases and the V segment lost 3 bases, leaving 15 bases of the junction unmatched. The CDR3 runs 19 residues. CDR1 and CDR2 from the germline V gene are SGDLS and YYNGEE. The CDR3, as DNA: TGTGCCAGCAGCGCTAGGGGGCAGGGAGAACGGAGCTCTGGAAACACCATATATTTT. Translated: CASSARGQGERSSGNTIYF.

The chain uses TRBV19 and TRBJ1-5, with 9 bases matching TRBD1. The CDR3 contains 16 residues. Germline V gives CDR1 LNHDA, CDR2 SQIVND (reference sequence). The J segment lost 8 bases and the V segment lost 7 bases, leaving 15 bases of the junction unmatched. The CDR3 is CASKEGVWTGAKPQHF. CDR3 nucleotides: TGTGCCAGTAAGGAGGGCGTATGGACAGGGGCAAAGCCCCAGCATTTT.

CDR3 protein: CASSAPAAGGNEKLFF. CDR3 DNA sequence: TGTGCCAGTAGTGCCCCCGCCGCAGGGGGCAATGAAAAACTGTTTTTT. The chain couples TRBV19 to TRBJ1-4; 8 nucleotides line up with TRBD1. V shed 5 bases and J 5 bases; nucleotides not matched to a gene: 10. This CDR3 comprises 16 residues. Germline CDR1 is LNHDA and CDR2 is SQIVND (reference sequence).

This sequence joins TRBV19 and TRBJ2-5; 7 bases fit TRBD1. This CDR3 is built from 15 residues. J gave up 7 bases and V 5 bases, and 13 bases lay outside the gene matches. CDR1 is LNHDA, CDR2 SQIVND, per germline (reference sequence). CDR3 amino acids: CASSSGTAFGWTQYF. Here the CDR3 DNA reads TGTGCCAGTAGTTCCGGGACAGCCTTTGGTTGGACCCAGTACTTC.

This sequence joins TRBV5-6 and TRBJ2-1, with TRBD2 matching over 12 bases. Unmatched junction bases numbered 12, after V lost 4 bases and J lost 7 bases. Germline CDR1 SGHDT, CDR2 YYEEEE. The CDR3 is 17 residues long. CDR3 DNA: TGTGCCAGCAGCAATGAGGCTAGCGGGGGGGCAAGGAATGAGCAGTTCTTC. Translation: CASSNEASGGARNEQFF.

The chain carries TRBV7-2 and TRBJ2-5; TRBD1 matches 8 bases. Germline CDR1 reads SGHTA; CDR2 reads FQGNSA. Trimming took 5 bases from V and 7 from J; bases not matched to a gene: 6. The CDR3 is made up of 13 amino acids. CDR3 sequence reads: CASSAGTGGTQYF. CDR3 coding DNA: TGTGCCAGCAGCGCTGGGACAGGTGGGACCCAGTACTTC.

The chain has TRBV10-1 and TRBJ2-5, with D maybe TRBD2 (7 bases). The germline V gene has CDR1 WNHNN and CDR2 SYGVQD (reference sequence). The CDR3 length is 14 residues. V was pared by 8 bases and J by 3 bases, with 16 bases between. The CDR3 nucleotides are TGCGCCAGCTCTGAGGGGGGGGTAAAAGAGACCCAGTACTTC. It yields the protein CASSEGGVKETQYF.

This chain links TRBV5-6 with TRBJ1-2, with 7 bases that match TRBD1. The CDR3 contains 16 residues. Germline V gene lookup returns CDR1 SGHDT and CDR2 YYEEEE. V was clipped by 0 bases and J by 3 bases; unmatched bases: 8. The CDR3 loop reads CASSLVDRASYYGYTF. The CDR3 DNA follows: TGTGCCAGCAGCTTGGTCGACAGGGCTTCATACTATGGCTACACCTTC. The full variable domain, with the rest looked up from reference TRBV5-6 and TRBJ1-2, is DAGVTQSPTHLIKTRGQQVTLRCSPKSGHDTVSWYQQALGQGPQFIFQYYEEEERQRGNFPDRFSGHQFPNYSSELNVNALLLGDSALYLCASSLVDRASYYGYTFGSGTRLTVV.

V gene TRBV6-5 combines with J gene TRBJ1-1, with D tentatively TRBD1 (5 bases). V lost 4 bases to trimming and J lost 4 bases, with 16 bases between them. Germline values: CDR1 MNHEY, CDR2 SVGAGI. The CDR3 extends over 15 amino acids. The DNA for the CDR3 is TGTGCCAGCAGTTTGGATGCAGGGCTGGCCACTGAAGCTTTCTTT. This encodes CASSLDAGLATEAFF.

This chain joins TRBV21-1 and TRBJ1-3; no DNA check was done on the table's D call, TRBD1. TRBV21-1 is annotated as a pseudogene. This CDR3 contains 14 residues. CDR3 protein: CASSSRGQGNTIYF. In nucleotides, the CDR3 is TGTGCCAGCAGCTCCCGAGGACAGGGAAACACCATATATTTT.

The V and J genes are TRBV11-2 and TRBJ1-4, with a weak D call TRBD1 (5 bases). Germline V lookup: CDR1 SGHAT, CDR2 FQNNGV. The length of the CDR3 is 15 residues. V was clipped by 1 base and J by 2 bases, with 8 bases between them. Here the CDR3 DNA reads TGTGCCAGCAGCTTAGGTCGGGGGACTAATGAAAAACTGTTTTTT. Protein: CASSLGRGTNEKLFF.

This clone was seen a handful of times. The rearrangement joins TRBV11-2 to TRBJ1-5; no firm D call. Germline V CDR1 and CDR2: SGHAT, FQNNGV. V gave up 0 bases and J gave up 5 bases, with 5 bases separating them. The CDR3 loop spans 13 amino acids. CDR3 bases: TGTGCCAGCAGCTTAGATCTATATCAGCCCCAGCATTTT. Translation: CASSLDLYQPQHF. Drawing the rest from reference TRBV11-2 and TRBJ1-5, the complete variable domain is EAGVAQSPRYKIIEKRQSVAFWCNPISGHATLYWYQQILGQGPKLLIQFQNNGVVDDSQLPKDRFSAERLKGVDSTLKIQPAKLEDSAVYLCASSLDLYQPQHFGDGTRLSIL.

This clone turned up a few times. The rearrangement uses TRBV9 and TRBJ2-3; 7 bases are shared with TRBD1. J was trimmed by 6 bases and V by 4 bases; bases with no gene match: 8. This CDR3 contains 14 residues. The V gene's germline CDR1 is SGDLS and CDR2 YYNGEE. The CDR3 nucleotides are TGTGCCAGCAGCCCCCGCTTCAGGGGGGATACGCAGTATTTT. Translating it yields CASSPRFRGDTQYF.

The chain joins TRBV19 to TRBJ1-2; 11 nucleotides match TRBD1. There are 15 residues in the CDR3. Germline V lookup: CDR1 LNHDA, CDR2 SQIVND (reference sequence). V lost 4 bases, J lost 7 bases, and 8 bases stayed unmatched. The CDR3 nucleotides read TGTGCCAGTAGTACTCGGACAGGGGGCTCGGGTGGCTACACCTTC. It yields the protein CASSTRTGGSGGYTF. The variable domain in full, with the rest retrieved from reference TRBV19 and TRBJ1-2, is DGGITQSPKYLFRKEGQNVTLSCEQNLNHDAMYWYRQDPGQGLRLIYYSQIVNDFQKGDIAEGYSVSREKKESFPLTVTSAQKNPTAFYLCASSTRTGGSGGYTFGSGTRLTVV.

This clone was seen a few times. CDR3: CASSSSGGRETQYF. DNA of the CDR3: TGTGCCAGCAGCTCTAGCGGGGGAAGAGAGACCCAGTACTTC. V gene TRBV11-2 combines with J gene TRBJ2-5, with TRBD2 matching over 10 bases. This CDR3 is built from 14 residues. Germline CDR1 SGHAT, CDR2 FQNNGV. V lost 4 bases to trimming and J lost 4 bases; unmatched junction nucleotides: 3.

V is TRBV18 and J is TRBJ2-7; the D gene is possibly TRBD2 (6 bases). The length of the CDR3 is 13 residues. Looked up from germline, CDR1 is KGHSH and CDR2 is LQKENI. V was cut by 6 bases and J by 3 bases, with 12 bases left in between. As DNA, the CDR3 is TGTGCCAGCTCTTCAACCGGGGGCTACGAGCAGTACTTC. Its translation: CASSSTGGYEQYF.

This chain links TRBV7-9 with TRBJ1-5; D gene uncertain. Per germline, CDR1 SEHNR and CDR2 FQNEAQ (reference sequence). The ends were cut back, 5 bases at V and 0 bases at J, with 14 bases in the middle. The length of the CDR3 is 16 residues. The DNA for the CDR3 is TGTGCCAGCAGCCCCTCCTCGGGTTATAGCAATCAGCCCCAGCATTTT. Protein sequence: CASSPSSGYSNQPQHF.

V is TRBV24-1 and J is TRBJ2-1; TRBD1 agrees at 9 bases. CDR1 KGHDR and CDR2 SFDVKD come from the germline V gene. Trimming took 3 bases from V and 9 from J; bases not matched to a gene: 5. The CDR3 spans 14 residues. CDR3 sequence reads: CATSDPGQGGEQFF. The CDR3 nucleotides read TGTGCCACCAGTGATCCGGGACAGGGCGGTGAGCAGTTCTTC.

The sample holds a few counts of this clone. The rearrangement joins TRBV28 to TRBJ2-7, with TRBD1 matching over 7 bases. Trimming took 7 bases from V and 6 from J; bases not matched to a gene: 12. Germline V gene sequence: CDR1 MDHEN, CDR2 SYDVKM. There are 14 residues in the CDR3. In nucleotides, the CDR3 is TGTGCCAGCACTCGACAGGGTTCCAAGGCCGAGCAGTACTTC. Translating it yields CASTRQGSKAEQYF.

The rearrangement links TRBV19 to TRBJ1-5; D is uncertain. The CDR3 runs to 15 residues. CDR1 is LNHDA, CDR2 SQIVND, per germline (reference sequence). V was pared by 2 bases and J by 3 bases, with 11 bases between. The CDR3 sequence is CASSIRGGFNQPQHF. The CDR3 coding sequence is TGTGCCAGTAGTATAAGAGGTGGTTTCAATCAGCCCCAGCATTTT.

This chain uses TRBV5-1 with TRBJ2-1, with 9 nucleotides matching TRBD2. The length of the CDR3 is 16 residues. CDR1 and CDR2 from the germline V gene are SGHRS and YFSETQ. Trimming removed 4 bases from V and 3 bases from J; junction bases left unmatched: 8. The CDR3: CASSMVAGVHYNEQFF. CDR3 DNA sequence: TGCGCCAGCAGCATGGTAGCGGGGGTCCACTACAATGAGCAGTTCTTC.

The J gene is TRBJ2-1, the V gene TRBV7-9; 13 positions agree with TRBD2. V lost 5 bases and J lost 3; bases outside the gene matches: 10. Per germline, CDR1 SEHNR and CDR2 FQNEAQ (reference sequence). CDR3 length: 18 residues. Here the CDR3 DNA reads TGTGCCAGCAGCACCTTCGCACTAGCGGGGGGGCTCTACAATGAGCAGTTCTTC. As protein: CASSTFALAGGLYNEQFF.

J is TRBJ1-2 and V is TRBV18; 8 bases match TRBD1. The length of the CDR3 is 13 residues. CDR1 is KGHSH, CDR2 LQKENI, per germline. The V gene end was trimmed by 3 bases and the J gene end by 6 bases; junction bases not matched to a gene: 3. The CDR3 region has the DNA TGTGCCAGCTCACCGCAGGGGGCCGATGGCTACACCTTC. Residues: CASSPQGADGYTF.

V gene TRBV7-2 combines with J gene TRBJ2-2, with 7 bases fitting TRBD2. V lost 5 bases, J lost 4 bases, and 7 bases stayed unmatched. CDR1 and CDR2 (germline): SGHTA, FQGNSA. This CDR3 comprises 15 residues. CDR3 sequence: CASSPWGGSTGELFF. The CDR3 nucleotides read TGTGCCAGCAGCCCCTGGGGGGGGAGCACCGGGGAGCTGTTTTTT.